This entry is about one T cell receptor (beta chain). The antigen remains unidentified. Germline CDR1 reads SGHVS; CDR2 reads FQNEAQ. This CDR3 is built from 15 residues. The germline V and J ends were trimmed by 4 bases and 0 bases, with 10 bases remaining between them. Generated by immunoSEQ multiplex PCR, the TCRdb table keeps only in-frame clones and is missing some. The data contain over 200,000 clones, around 91% of them singletons. This record comes from a study of cytomegalovirus exposure and HLA in healthy donors. Notes on the study in general: Clusters of TCRs from the first cohort tended to co-occur in the 120 or so validation repertoires (as a later analysis found).

Sequenced sample: PBMCs. The receptor was derived from a woman between 18 and 29 years old in good health and CMV-seronegative. V is TRBV7-8 and J is TRBJ1-3; no firm D call. The CDR3 here is CASSSTPSSGNTIYF. The CDR3 bases are TGTGCCAGCAGCTCGACACCAAGCTCTGGAAACACCATATATTTT. Based on the CDR3 plus reference TRBV7-8 and TRBJ1-3, the full variable domain is GAGVSQSPRYKVAKRGQDVALRCDPISGHVSLFWYQQALGQGPEFLTYFQNEAQLDKSGLPSDRFFAERPEGSVSTLKIQRTQQEDSAVYLCASSSTPSSGNTIYFGEGSWLTVV.